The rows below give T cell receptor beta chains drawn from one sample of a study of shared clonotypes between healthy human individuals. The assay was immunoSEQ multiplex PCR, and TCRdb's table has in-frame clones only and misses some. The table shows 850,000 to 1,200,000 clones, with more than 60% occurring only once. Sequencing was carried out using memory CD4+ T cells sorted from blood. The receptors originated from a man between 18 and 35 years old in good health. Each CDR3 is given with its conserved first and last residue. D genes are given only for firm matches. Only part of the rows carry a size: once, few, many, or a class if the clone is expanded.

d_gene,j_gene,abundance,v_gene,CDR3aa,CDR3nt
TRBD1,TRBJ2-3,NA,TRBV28,CASSPDRVTDTQYF,TGTGCCAGCAGTCCGGACAGGGTAACAGATACGCAGTATTTT
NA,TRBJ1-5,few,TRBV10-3,CASSALQSNQPQHF,TGTGCCAGCAGCGCACTCCAAAGCAATCAGCCCCAGCATTTT
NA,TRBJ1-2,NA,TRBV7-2,CASSFGGENYGYTF,TGTGCCAGCAGCTTTGGGGGGGAGAACTATGGCTACACCTTC
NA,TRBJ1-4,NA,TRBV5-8,CASSLRGSTNEKLFF,TGTGCCAGCAGCTTGAGAGGGTCGACTAATGAAAAACTGTTTTTT
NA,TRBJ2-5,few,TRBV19,CASSIGGHGGETQYF,TGTGCCAGTAGTATAGGCGGACACGGTGGGGAGACCCAGTACTTC
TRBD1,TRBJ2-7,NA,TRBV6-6,CASSPMTGVRDEQYF,TGTGCCAGCAGTCCAATGACAGGGGTTAGGGACGAGCAGTACTTC
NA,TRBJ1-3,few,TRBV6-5,CASSSPENGNTIYF,TGTGCCAGCAGCTCCCCAGAGAATGGAAACACCATATATTTT
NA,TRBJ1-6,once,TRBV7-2,CASTYAGVNSPLHF,TGTGCCAGCACGTACGCAGGGGTTAACTCACCCCTCCACTTT
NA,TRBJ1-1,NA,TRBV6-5,CASSYAREAFF,TGTGCCAGCAGTTACGCACGTGAAGCTTTCTTT
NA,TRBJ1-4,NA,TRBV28,CASSWTSTNEKLFF,TGTGCCAGCAGCTGGACGTCAACTAATGAAAAACTGTTTTTT
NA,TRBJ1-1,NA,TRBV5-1,CASSLAKVSVTEAFF,TGCGCCAGCAGCTTGGCCAAGGTTTCGGTCACTGAAGCTTTCTTT
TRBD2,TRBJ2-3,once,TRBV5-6,CASSWSLAGATDTQYF,TGTGCCAGCAGCTGGTCACTAGCGGGGGCGACAGATACGCAGTATTTT
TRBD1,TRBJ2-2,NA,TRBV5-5,CASSSSGQGARSGELFF,TGTGCCAGCAGCTCCTCCGGACAGGGGGCGAGAAGTGGGGAGCTGTTTTTT
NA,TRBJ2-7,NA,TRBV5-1,CASSLWPGSSYEQYF,TGCGCCAGCAGCTTGTGGCCAGGGAGCTCCTACGAGCAGTACTTC
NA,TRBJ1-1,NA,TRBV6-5,CASKEGLMNTEAFF,TGTGCCAGCAAAGAGGGCCTAATGAACACTGAAGCTTTCTTT
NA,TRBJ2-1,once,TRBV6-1,CASSEARGGSSYNEQFF,TGTGCCAGCAGTGAAGCTCGGGGAGGTAGCTCCTACAATGAGCAGTTCTTC
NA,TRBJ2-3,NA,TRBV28,CASSFRGGTDTQYF,TGTGCCAGCAGTTTTAGGGGGGGTACAGATACGCAGTATTTT
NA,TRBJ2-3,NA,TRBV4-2,CASSQAGDLTDTQYF,TGTGCCAGCAGCCAAGCAGGGGATCTCACAGATACGCAGTATTTT
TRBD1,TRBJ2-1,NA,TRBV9,CASSAREGARDEQFF,TGTGCCAGCAGCGCCCGAGAGGGGGCGAGGGATGAGCAGTTCTTC
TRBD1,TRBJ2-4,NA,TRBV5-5,CASSLAGTGTNIQYF,TGTGCCAGCAGCTTGGCCGGGACAGGAACCAACATTCAGTACTTC
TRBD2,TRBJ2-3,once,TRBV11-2,CASSTSAGDTQYF,TGTGCCAGCAGCACTAGCGCAGGGGATACGCAGTATTTT
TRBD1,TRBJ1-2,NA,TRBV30,CAWRGQRHIYGYTF,TGTGCCTGGAGGGGACAGCGTCACATTTATGGCTACACCTTC
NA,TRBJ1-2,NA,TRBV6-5,CASSPQEGYTF,TGTGCCAGCAGCCCTCAGGAAGGCTACACCTTC
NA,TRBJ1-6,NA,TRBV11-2,CASSPSTGFGSPLHF,TGTGCCAGCAGCCCCAGTACAGGATTTGGTTCACCCCTCCACTTT
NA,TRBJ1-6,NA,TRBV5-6,CASSLVGEWGNSPLHF,TGTGCCAGCAGCTTGGTGGGGGAGTGGGGTAATTCACCCCTCCACTTT
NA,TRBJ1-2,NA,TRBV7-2,CASSSSNGYTF,TGTGCCAGCAGCTCTAGTAATGGCTACACCTTC
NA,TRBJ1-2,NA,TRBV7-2,CASSLVGAGGSYGYTF,TGTGCCAGCAGCTTAGTAGGGGCGGGAGGTTCCTATGGCTACACCTTC
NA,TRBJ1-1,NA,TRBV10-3,CAISEGAGEAFF,TGTGCCATCAGTGAGGGGGCAGGGGAAGCTTTCTTT